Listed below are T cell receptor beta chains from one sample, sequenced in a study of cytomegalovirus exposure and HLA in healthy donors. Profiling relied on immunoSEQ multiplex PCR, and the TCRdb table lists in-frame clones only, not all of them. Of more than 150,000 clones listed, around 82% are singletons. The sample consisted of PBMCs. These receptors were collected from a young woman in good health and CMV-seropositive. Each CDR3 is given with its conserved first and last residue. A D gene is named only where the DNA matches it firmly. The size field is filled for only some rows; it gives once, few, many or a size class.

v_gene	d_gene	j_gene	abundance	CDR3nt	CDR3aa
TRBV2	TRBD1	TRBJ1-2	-	TGTGCCAGCGGGGGACAGACTGGCTACACCTTC	CASGGQTGYTF
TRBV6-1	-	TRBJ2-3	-	TGTGCCACCTGCCTAGGAGTCACAGATACGCAGTATTTT	CATCLGVTDTQYF
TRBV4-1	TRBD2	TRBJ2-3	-	TGCGCCAGCAGCCTAGGCCTGACTAGCGGGGGGGCAGCGGGGCCAGATACGCAGTATTTT	CASSLGLTSGGAAGPDTQYF
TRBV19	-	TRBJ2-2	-	TGTGCCAGCAAATTCGCTGGCGGATCGAACACCGGGGAGCTGTTTTTT	CASKFAGGSNTGELFF
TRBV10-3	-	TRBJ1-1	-	TGTGCCATCAGTGGCGACACTGAAGCTTTCTTT	CAISGDTEAFF
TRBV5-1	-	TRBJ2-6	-	TGCGCCAGCAGCTTATTATCAGTGTCCTCTGGGGCCAACGTCCTGACTTTC	CASSLLSVSSGANVLTF
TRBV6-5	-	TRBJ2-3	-	TGTGCCAGCAGTTTGGGGCGACTTAACACAGATACGCAGTATTTT	CASSLGRLNTDTQYF
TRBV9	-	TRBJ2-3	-	TGTGCCAGCAGCCCGACCGGGACTCATGACACAGATACGCAGTATTTT	CASSPTGTHDTDTQYF
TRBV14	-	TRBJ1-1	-	TGTGCCAGCAGCCAACTTAGTATCACTGAAGCTTTCTTT	CASSQLSITEAFF
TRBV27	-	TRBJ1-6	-	TGTGCCAGCAGTTTTTTTGGCTTCCAGAACCAAAATTCACCCCTCCACTTT	CASSFFGFQNQNSPLHF
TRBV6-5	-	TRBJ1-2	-	TGTGCCAGCAGCGCGGGAGGCTATGGCTACACCTTC	CASSAGGYGYTF
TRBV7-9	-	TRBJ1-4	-	TGTGCCAGCAGCTTCGGACCGCCAGGGGCGAGGGAAAAACTGTTTTTT	CASSFGPPGAREKLFF
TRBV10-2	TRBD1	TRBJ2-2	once	TGCGCCAGCACCTACGGACAGGCAAATACCGGGGAGCTGTTTTTT	CASTYGQANTGELFF
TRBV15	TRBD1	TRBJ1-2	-	TGTGCCACCAGCTCAGGGGGCTATGGCTACACCTTC	CATSSGGYGYTF
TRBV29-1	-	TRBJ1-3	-	TGCAGCGTTGCTTTACAGAGCTCTGGAAACACCATATATTTT	CSVALQSSGNTIYF
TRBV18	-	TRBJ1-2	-	TGTGCCAGCTCACCCCTGACTTATGGCTACACCTTC	CASSPLTYGYTF
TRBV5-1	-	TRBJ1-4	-	TGCGCCAGCAGCTACGGACAGAGTGAAAAACTGTTTTTT	CASSYGQSEKLFF
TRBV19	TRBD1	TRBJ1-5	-	TGTGCCAGTACGCCGGACAGGGAGAGGGTAGCCCAGCATTTT	CASTPDRERVAQHF
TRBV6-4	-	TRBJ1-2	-	TGTGCCAGCAGTGGGGGGCGCGGTGGCTACACCTTC	CASSGGRGGYTF
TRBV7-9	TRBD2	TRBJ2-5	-	TGTGCCAGCAGCCCTAGCGGGACCCAAGAGACCCAGTACTTC	CASSPSGTQETQYF
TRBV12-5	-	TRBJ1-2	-	TGTGCTAGTGGTTTATCCTCCGGGGAAGGCTACACCTTC	CASGLSSGEGYTF
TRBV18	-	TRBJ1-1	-	TGTGCCAGCTCACCTATTGCGGACACTGAAGCTTTCTTT	CASSPIADTEAFF
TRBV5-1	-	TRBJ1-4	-	TGCGCCAGCAGCCCCGGAGGCGGGTCGGGGAATGAAAAACTGTTTTTT	CASSPGGGSGNEKLFF
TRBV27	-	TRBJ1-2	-	TGTGCCAGCAGAAACAGGGTTTCAGAAGGCTACACCTTC	CASRNRVSEGYTF
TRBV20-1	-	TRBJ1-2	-	TGCAGTGCTAGAGATGAGGCTGGCACCTTC	CSARDEAGTF
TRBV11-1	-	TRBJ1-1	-	TGTGCCAGCAGCCTACAGACGGATGAAGCTTTCTTT	CASSLQTDEAFF
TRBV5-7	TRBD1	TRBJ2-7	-	TGTGCCAGCAGCTTGGTCTCACCGGGACAGCGAATCTACGAGCAGTACTTC	CASSLVSPGQRIYEQYF
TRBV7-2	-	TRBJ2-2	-	TGTGCCAGCAGCCAGGGGGGTAGCTACACCGGGGAGCTGTTTTTT	CASSQGGSYTGELFF
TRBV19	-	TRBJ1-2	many	TGTGCCAGCACCCGGGGAGGGCCCTATGGCTACACCTTC	CASTRGGPYGYTF
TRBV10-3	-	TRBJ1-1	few	TGTGCCATCAGTTGGGAGGGCACTGAAGCTTTCTTT	CAISWEGTEAFF
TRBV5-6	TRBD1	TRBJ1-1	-	TGTGCCAGCAGCTTCAATCTAGGGGGCATTGAGAACACTGAAGCTTTCTTT	CASSFNLGGIENTEAFF
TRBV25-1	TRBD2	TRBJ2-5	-	TGTGCCAGCAGTCCGGGACTAGCGGGGGGGCAGAATCTGGAGACCCAGTACTTC	CASSPGLAGGQNLETQYF
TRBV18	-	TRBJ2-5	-	TGTGCCAGCTCACGCGACAGTCAAGAGACCCAGTACTTC	CASSRDSQETQYF
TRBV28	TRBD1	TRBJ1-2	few	TGTGCCATTCTGGGGTCCGACAGGGTAGAGGGCTACACCTTC	CAILGSDRVEGYTF
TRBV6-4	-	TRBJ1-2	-	TGTGCCAGCAGTGTTCTAAGACAGGTCACTAACCTCAACTATGGCTACACCTTC	CASSVLRQVTNLNYGYTF
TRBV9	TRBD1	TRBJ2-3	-	TGTGCCAGCAGCGTGGGGACAGCCCCAACAGATACGCAGTATTTT	CASSVGTAPTDTQYF
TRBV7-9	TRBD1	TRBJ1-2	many	TGTGCCAGCAGGCCTAGAGGGACAGCCGATGGCTACACCTTC	CASRPRGTADGYTF